This is a list of T cell receptor beta chains from one sample in a study of cytomegalovirus exposure and HLA in healthy donors. Profiled with immunoSEQ multiplex PCR; TCRdb holds only in-frame clones, not every one. This sample has roughly 130,000 clones, with 65% to 90% found just once. The sequenced sample was PBMCs. The origin of the receptors is a young man in good health and CMV-seronegative. Both conserved end residues are part of each CDR3. D genes are given only for firm matches. Size values are once, few and many counts, or a class for expanded clones, and some rows have none.

clone size: .; J gene: TRBJ2-1; D gene: .; V gene: TRBV9; CDR3 DNA: TGTGCCAGCAGCGACCATCGGGGGGCATCCGGGGATGAGCAGTTCTTC; CDR3 protein: CASSDHRGASGDEQFF
clone size: .; J gene: TRBJ1-5; D gene: TRBD1; V gene: TRBV6-1; CDR3 DNA: TGTGCCAGCAGTGATAAAGGGACAGGGTGGTGGCAGCCCCAGCATTTT; CDR3 protein: CASSDKGTGWWQPQHF
clone size: .; J gene: TRBJ1-5; D gene: TRBD1; V gene: TRBV28; CDR3 DNA: TGTGCCAGCAGTCCCCCGGACAGGGGACCCAATCAGCCCCAGCATTTT; CDR3 protein: CASSPPDRGPNQPQHF
clone size: .; J gene: TRBJ1-5; D gene: .; V gene: TRBV5-6; CDR3 DNA: TGTGCCAGCAGCGCAACCGGGACTGGTGATCGGCCCCAGCATTTT; CDR3 protein: CASSATGTGDRPQHF
clone size: .; J gene: TRBJ2-7; D gene: TRBD1; V gene: TRBV5-1; CDR3 DNA: TGCGCCAGCAGCTTAGCCGGGACAGTTTTCTCCTACGAGCAGTACTTC; CDR3 protein: CASSLAGTVFSYEQYF
clone size: .; J gene: TRBJ2-2; D gene: TRBD1; V gene: TRBV19; CDR3 DNA: TGTGCCAGTAGCCCCGGACAGGGAGGAAGCACCGGGGAGCTGTTTTTT; CDR3 protein: CASSPGQGGSTGELFF
clone size: .; J gene: TRBJ1-1; D gene: .; V gene: TRBV1; CDR3 DNA: TGCACCAGCAGCCCCCGGACAGGGGCTTGGATGAACACTGAAGCTTTCTTT; CDR3 protein: CTSSPRTGAWMNTEAFF
clone size: .; J gene: TRBJ2-7; D gene: .; V gene: TRBV2; CDR3 DNA: TGTGCCAGCAGTGAAGGGACAGCCAACTCCTACGAGCAGTACTTC; CDR3 protein: CASSEGTANSYEQYF
clone size: .; J gene: TRBJ2-4; D gene: TRBD2; V gene: TRBV29-1; CDR3 DNA: TGCAGCGTTGTCGGGGGGACAGCCAAAAACATTCAGTACTTC; CDR3 protein: CSVVGGTAKNIQYF
clone size: .; J gene: TRBJ2-1; D gene: TRBD1; V gene: TRBV18; CDR3 DNA: TGTGCCAGCTCACTGGGACAGGGGAATGAGCAGTTCTTC; CDR3 protein: CASSLGQGNEQFF
clone size: .; J gene: TRBJ1-2; D gene: .; V gene: TRBV19; CDR3 DNA: TGTGCCAGTAGTGCGACAGCCGACTATGGCTACACCTTC; CDR3 protein: CASSATADYGYTF
clone size: .; J gene: TRBJ2-1; D gene: TRBD2; V gene: TRBV10-2; CDR3 DNA: TGCGCCAGCAGTGAGCCCAGACTAGCGGGGTTCAACAATGAGCAGTTCTTC; CDR3 protein: CASSEPRLAGFNNEQFF
clone size: .; J gene: TRBJ1-2; D gene: .; V gene: TRBV13; CDR3 DNA: TGTGCCAGCAGATTAGGAGGGGGAATCCAGTCAAACTATGGCTACACCTTC; CDR3 protein: CASRLGGGIQSNYGYTF
clone size: .; J gene: TRBJ1-2; D gene: TRBD1; V gene: TRBV29-1; CDR3 DNA: TGCAGCGTTTGGACAGGGTATTTCTATGGCTACACCTTC; CDR3 protein: CSVWTGYFYGYTF
clone size: .; J gene: TRBJ1-3; D gene: .; V gene: TRBV19; CDR3 DNA: TGTGCCAGTAGTTCGCAGGGGCTCGGAAACACCATATATTTT; CDR3 protein: CASSSQGLGNTIYF
clone size: .; J gene: TRBJ2-3; D gene: TRBD2; V gene: TRBV6-4; CDR3 DNA: TGTGCCAGCAGTGACTCTACCGGGACTAGCGGGGGGGCCGCAGATACGCAGTATTTT; CDR3 protein: CASSDSTGTSGGAADTQYF
clone size: .; J gene: TRBJ2-7; D gene: TRBD1; V gene: TRBV6-6; CDR3 DNA: TGTGCCAGCAGTCCCCAGGGACAGACCTACGAGCAGTACTTC; CDR3 protein: CASSPQGQTYEQYF
clone size: .; J gene: TRBJ1-2; D gene: .; V gene: TRBV7-9; CDR3 DNA: TGTGCCAGCAGCCGCGATGGGGCGGCTGCTAACTACAAAGGCTACACCTTC; CDR3 protein: CASSRDGAAANYKGYTF
clone size: .; J gene: TRBJ1-3; D gene: .; V gene: TRBV5-1; CDR3 DNA: TGCGCCAGCAGCCCGTCTGGGGGACTCACTGGAAACACCATATATTTT; CDR3 protein: CASSPSGGLTGNTIYF
clone size: .; J gene: TRBJ1-1; D gene: .; V gene: TRBV5-4; CDR3 DNA: TGTGCCAGCAGCGGGGCCAGGGAAGGGAACACTGAAGCTTTCTTT; CDR3 protein: CASSGAREGNTEAFF
clone size: .; J gene: TRBJ2-3; D gene: .; V gene: TRBV10-1; CDR3 DNA: TGCGCCAGCAGTGAGTCAAGGGGAAGAGGAGTCACAGATACGCAGTATTTT; CDR3 protein: CASSESRGRGVTDTQYF
clone size: .; J gene: TRBJ2-5; D gene: TRBD1; V gene: TRBV7-2; CDR3 DNA: TGTGCCAGCAGCCGGTACAGGGGAGAGACCCAGTACTTC; CDR3 protein: CASSRYRGETQYF
clone size: .; J gene: TRBJ1-4; D gene: TRBD1; V gene: TRBV6-6; CDR3 DNA: TGTGCCAGCAGTTTCGGGACAGGCAATGAAAAACTGTTTTTT; CDR3 protein: CASSFGTGNEKLFF
clone size: .; J gene: TRBJ2-3; D gene: TRBD2; V gene: TRBV27; CDR3 DNA: TGTGCCAGCAGTACCCTGACTAGCGGGGTGGATACGCAGTATTTT; CDR3 protein: CASSTLTSGVDTQYF
clone size: .; J gene: TRBJ1-2; D gene: .; V gene: TRBV6-4; CDR3 DNA: TGTGCCAGCAGTCAAAGAGCAGGGGCGTCTAACTATGGCTACACCTTC; CDR3 protein: CASSQRAGASNYGYTF
clone size: .; J gene: TRBJ2-7; D gene: .; V gene: TRBV27; CDR3 DNA: TGTGCCAGCAGTCCCCGAGGCCGCTCCTACGAGCAGTACTTC; CDR3 protein: CASSPRGRSYEQYF
clone size: .; J gene: TRBJ1-6; D gene: .; V gene: TRBV15; CDR3 DNA: TGTGCCACCAGCAGAGATCGCGCCGCCATCCACTTT; CDR3 protein: CATSRDRAAIHF
clone size: few; J gene: TRBJ2-3; D gene: .; V gene: TRBV19; CDR3 DNA: TGTGCCAGTAGTACTACCCGGGGTTCCGGTAGCACAGATACGCAGTATTTT; CDR3 protein: CASSTTRGSGSTDTQYF
clone size: .; J gene: TRBJ2-3; D gene: .; V gene: TRBV15; CDR3 DNA: TGTGCCACCAGCAGAGGATGGGGGGGCCAAGGAACAACAGATACGCAGTATTTT; CDR3 protein: CATSRGWGGQGTTDTQYF
clone size: .; J gene: TRBJ2-3; D gene: .; V gene: TRBV14; CDR3 DNA: TGTGCCAGCAGCACCCAGGAAACTTCTCAGAGCACAGATACGCAGTATTTT; CDR3 protein: CASSTQETSQSTDTQYF
clone size: .; J gene: TRBJ2-5; D gene: TRBD2; V gene: TRBV5-1; CDR3 DNA: TGCGCCAGCAGCCCGTGGGCTAGCGGGGCCATCCAAGAGACCCAGTACTTC; CDR3 protein: CASSPWASGAIQETQYF
clone size: .; J gene: TRBJ1-3; D gene: TRBD1; V gene: TRBV18; CDR3 DNA: TGTGCCAGCTCACCACTACCGGGACAGGGTAGCTCTGGAAACACCATATATTTT; CDR3 protein: CASSPLPGQGSSGNTIYF
clone size: few; J gene: TRBJ1-5; D gene: TRBD1; V gene: TRBV19; CDR3 DNA: TGTGCCAGTAGTGACAGGGGTAGCAATCAGCCCCAGCATTTT; CDR3 protein: CASSDRGSNQPQHF
clone size: .; J gene: TRBJ2-2; D gene: .; V gene: TRBV7-6; CDR3 DNA: TGTGCCAGCAGCCCCCGTTTCACCGGGGAGCTGTTTTTT; CDR3 protein: CASSPRFTGELFF
clone size: .; J gene: TRBJ2-7; D gene: TRBD1; V gene: TRBV6-1; CDR3 DNA: TGTGCCAGCAGTATGACAGGGTTCGAGCAGTACTTC; CDR3 protein: CASSMTGFEQYF
clone size: once; J gene: TRBJ1-5; D gene: TRBD1; V gene: TRBV28; CDR3 DNA: TGTGCCAGCACTAGACAGGGTTATCAGCCCCAGCATTTT; CDR3 protein: CASTRQGYQPQHF
clone size: .; J gene: TRBJ2-3; D gene: .; V gene: TRBV10-1; CDR3 DNA: TGCGCCAGCAGTGAGCCGGGGTCCCTATCGGATACGCAGTATTTT; CDR3 protein: CASSEPGSLSDTQYF
clone size: .; J gene: TRBJ2-7; D gene: TRBD2; V gene: TRBV7-6; CDR3 DNA: TGTGCCAGCAGCGGCCGCCCCGGCCTAGCGGGGGGCGAGCAGTACTTC; CDR3 protein: CASSGRPGLAGGEQYF
clone size: once; J gene: TRBJ1-1; D gene: TRBD1; V gene: TRBV5-4; CDR3 DNA: TGTGCCAGCAGCTTGGAGGGACAGGCGAACACTGAAGCTTTCTTT; CDR3 protein: CASSLEGQANTEAFF
clone size: .; J gene: TRBJ2-7; D gene: .; V gene: TRBV7-8; CDR3 DNA: TGTGCCAGCAGCCAGGGCTCCGAGCAGTACTTC; CDR3 protein: CASSQGSEQYF
clone size: .; J gene: TRBJ2-5; D gene: TRBD2; V gene: TRBV19; CDR3 DNA: TGTGCCAGTAGTATAGGCGGGAGCCAAGAGACCCAGTACTTC; CDR3 protein: CASSIGGSQETQYF
clone size: .; J gene: TRBJ2-2; D gene: .; V gene: TRBV5-1; CDR3 DNA: TGCGCCAGCAGCTTTAAGGAGCGGAACACCGGGGAGCTGTTTTTT; CDR3 protein: CASSFKERNTGELFF
clone size: once; J gene: TRBJ1-6; D gene: .; V gene: TRBV5-6; CDR3 DNA: TGTGCCAGCAGCTTGTTTACAGGTGACTATAATTCACCCCTCCACTTT; CDR3 protein: CASSLFTGDYNSPLHF
clone size: once; J gene: TRBJ2-1; D gene: TRBD1; V gene: TRBV9; CDR3 DNA: TGTGCCAGCAGCGTCGGACAGGTAATCCATGAGCAGTTCTTC; CDR3 protein: CASSVGQVIHEQFF
clone size: .; J gene: TRBJ1-1; D gene: .; V gene: TRBV28; CDR3 DNA: TGTGCCAGCAGTTCCCCCGCGGGGGCGAACACTGAAGCTTTCTTT; CDR3 protein: CASSSPAGANTEAFF
clone size: .; J gene: TRBJ1-1; D gene: TRBD1; V gene: TRBV19; CDR3 DNA: TGTGCCAGTAGTATGCGGACAGGGGAAGCTTTCTTT; CDR3 protein: CASSMRTGEAFF
clone size: .; J gene: TRBJ1-5; D gene: TRBD1; V gene: TRBV7-8; CDR3 DNA: TGTGCCAGCAGCTTAAAGGGGGCAGGAGGCAATCAGCCCCAGCATTTT; CDR3 protein: CASSLKGAGGNQPQHF
clone size: .; J gene: TRBJ1-1; D gene: .; V gene: TRBV5-1; CDR3 DNA: TGCGCCAGCGGTCAAACAGGGCAGAACACTGAAGCTTTCTTT; CDR3 protein: CASGQTGQNTEAFF
clone size: .; J gene: TRBJ2-7; D gene: .; V gene: TRBV5-5; CDR3 DNA: TGTGCCAGCAGCCCCAGTCCAGGGCCCTACGAGCAGTACTTC; CDR3 protein: CASSPSPGPYEQYF
clone size: once; J gene: TRBJ2-3; D gene: TRBD2; V gene: TRBV13; CDR3 DNA: TGTGCCAGCAGCTTCCAACGGGGGGGCGTTGGAGATACGCAGTATTTT; CDR3 protein: CASSFQRGGVGDTQYF
clone size: .; J gene: TRBJ2-5; D gene: .; V gene: TRBV7-8; CDR3 DNA: TGTGCCAGCAGCTTAGGATACAGGGTTGGGGTATTGGAGACCCAGTACTTC; CDR3 protein: CASSLGYRVGVLETQYF
clone size: .; J gene: TRBJ2-7; D gene: .; V gene: TRBV1; CDR3 DNA: TGCACCAGCAGCCAAGATAGAAACGGTAAAGCGGCGGGTGCAAATCCGGGGGTCTACGAGCAGTACTTC; CDR3 protein: CTSSQDRNGKAAGANPGVYEQYF
clone size: .; J gene: TRBJ2-2; D gene: TRBD1; V gene: TRBV19; CDR3 DNA: TGTGCCAGCCTAAGGGACAGGGGAAGCACCGGGGAGCTGTTTTTT; CDR3 protein: CASLRDRGSTGELFF
clone size: .; J gene: TRBJ1-4; D gene: .; V gene: TRBV7-9; CDR3 DNA: TGTGCCAGCAGCTTAGGGACAGTGCACGGAAAACTGTTTTTT; CDR3 protein: CASSLGTVHGKLFF